Reported below is one T cell receptor (beta chain). Its antigen is as yet unknown. The data originate from a study of PD-1 blockade in classical Hodgkin lymphoma. Study results and limitations: Reasons behind the repertoire differences stay unclear, perhaps disease activity or earlier therapy.

Time point specified: cycle 4 day 1 (C4D1), after around six weeks of nivolumab. Relapses following autologous stem cell transplantation were seen in all patients, with brentuximab vedotin exposure varying. The patients, who had relapsed/refractory classical Hodgkin lymphoma, achieved best responses of complete response, partial response or progressive disease. The repertoire was sequenced with immunoSEQ multiplex PCR; TCRdb's copy has only in-frame clones and lacks some. The data show about 90,000 clones, approximately 90% seen once. Germline V gives CDR1 LNHNV, CDR2 YYDKDF (reference sequence). CDR3 length: 15 amino acids. Trimming shortened V by 5 bases and J by 2 bases, and 15 bases separated the two germline ends.

Source: peripheral blood mononuclear cells (PBMCs), taken before the fourth cycle of nivolumab. This clonotype was obtained from a human donor with classical Hodgkin lymphoma. V is TRBV15 and J is TRBJ2-5, with a tentative D call TRBD2 (5 bases). CDR3 nucleotide sequence: TGTGCCACCAGCGTTAGTAGGGAGATACAAGAGACCCAGTACTTC. Translated, it gives CATSVSREIQETQYF.